This TCR beta chain was captured in a study of tumor-infiltrating lymphocytes in primary liver carcinoma. The study extracted blood RNA from unsorted whole blood and also extracted germline DNA. Patients were treatment-naive with chronic HBV infection. Researchers generated TCR beta cDNA from approximately 500 ng of total RNA, relying on a constant-region primer. ARM-PCR was slightly modified, and three nested multiplex PCR rounds with it gave rise to the TCR beta libraries. It was with TRBV1-TRBV30 forward primers and a C-beta reverse primer that the first two PCR rounds were run, at 10 to 11 cycles each. TCRdb independently ran MiXCR on the multiplex PCR reads; one entry per CDR3 protein. The profile shows about 180,000 distinct CDR3 sequences, about 55% of them singletons. The V gene's germline CDR1 is SGHAT and CDR2 FQNNGV. This CDR3 has 16 residues. A note on this clonotype: The junction differs from germline at one of its ends, possibly a read error.

This sequence was found in a man aged 40-50 years with primary liver carcinoma and hepatitis B virus infection. The rearrangement links TRBV11-2 to TRBJ2-1, with D perhaps TRBD1 or TRBD2 (6 bases each). Sequenced sample: peripheral blood. CDR3 sequence reads: CASSLEGTGRFDEHFF. The CDR3 DNA sequence: TGTGCCAGTAGCTTAGAAGGTACAGGGAGGTTCGATGAGCACTTCTTC.